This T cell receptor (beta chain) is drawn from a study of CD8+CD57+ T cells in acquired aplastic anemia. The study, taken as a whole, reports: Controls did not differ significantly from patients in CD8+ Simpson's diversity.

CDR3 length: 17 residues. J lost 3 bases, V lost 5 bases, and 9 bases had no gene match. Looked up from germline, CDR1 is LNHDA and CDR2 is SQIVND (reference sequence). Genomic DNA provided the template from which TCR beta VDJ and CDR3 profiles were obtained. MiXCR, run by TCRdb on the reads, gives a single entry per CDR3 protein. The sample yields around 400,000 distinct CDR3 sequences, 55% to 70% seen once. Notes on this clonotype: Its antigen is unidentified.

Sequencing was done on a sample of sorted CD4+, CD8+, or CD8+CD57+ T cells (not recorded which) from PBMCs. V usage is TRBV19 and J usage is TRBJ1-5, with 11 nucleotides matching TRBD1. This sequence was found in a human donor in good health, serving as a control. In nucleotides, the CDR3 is TGTGCCAGTAGTCTCCTTAGGACAGGGGGCCACAATCAGCCCCAGCATTTT. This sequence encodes CASSLLRTGGHNQPQHF.